This T cell receptor (beta chain) was recorded in a study of T cell repertoires in cytomegalovirus infection. Study details: Public TCR beta signatures provided an indication of both CMV infection and a matching HLA type. Study results and limitations: CMV carriers having the relevant HLA were flagged by cumulative public TCR beta family frequency. In two of eight donors, the top clonotype was HLA-C-restricted CMV-specific.

In germline, CDR1 is GTSNPN, CDR2 SVGIG (reference sequence). J was trimmed by 4 bases and V by 0 bases; bases with no gene match: 14. The CDR3 has 17 amino acids. MiXCR was run by TCRdb on the reads, yielding one entry per CDR3 protein. Found here are more than 500,000 distinct CDR3 sequences, 15% to 20% of them singletons; the top ten hold 20% to 30%. Regarding this clonotype: Its antigen is not known.

The receptor was isolated from a human donor in good health (CMV status not recorded). Some clones in this sample may be carry-over from other donors' samples. The V call is TRBV30, the J call TRBJ1-2; 7 positions agree with TRBD1. The source material was CD8+ T cells from PBMCs. CDR3 amino acids: CAWSVQGRGNGPYGYTF. DNA for the CDR3: TGTGCCTGGAGTGTACAAGGCAGGGGGAACGGTCCCTATGGCTACACCTTC.